This T cell receptor beta chain originates from a study of CD8+ T cells in alopecia areata. The treatment denotes: oral pan-JAK inhibitor, 5-10 mg twice daily. In each case, RNA was isolated and then reverse transcribed into cDNA as the sequencing template. Method: immunoSEQ multiplex PCR; TCRdb's copy keeps in-frame clones and lacks some. The table lists fewer than 150,000 clones, roughly 82% of them singletons, with about 25% in the top ten. The clonotype was recovered from a human donor with alopecia areata. Sequencing was performed on CD8+ T cells sorted from blood, taken at week 4, from a patient treated with tofacitinib.

CDR3 region: CASSYATHKDTQYF. The CDR3 coding sequence is TGTGCCAGCAGTTACGCTACTCATAAGGATACGCAGTATTTT. This chain uses TRBV6-5 with TRBJ2-3, with unresolved D. This CDR3 region has 14 residues. Deletions cut 2 bases from V and 6 bases from J, with 12 bases between. The germline V gene encodes CDR1 MNHEY and CDR2 SVGAGI.